What follows are 15 T cell receptor beta chains derived from one specimen sequenced in a study of T cell responses to AZD1222 COVID-19 vaccine. The repertoire was sequenced with immunoSEQ multiplex PCR; TCRdb's copy has only in-frame clones and lacks some. The table includes some 99,000 clones, 88% detected once. Source: peripheral blood, taken 28 days after the second AZD1222 dose. These receptors were collected from an adult who received the AZD1222 COVID-19 vaccine.

V is TRBV7-2 and J is TRBJ2-7, with 11 bases lining up with TRBD2. CDR1 is SGHTA, CDR2 FQGNSA, per germline. V was clipped by 3 bases and J by 2 bases; unmatched bases: 3. The CDR3 consists of 15 residues. The CDR3 spells CASSFGTSGTYEQYF. The CDR3 DNA reads as TGTGCCAGCAGCTTCGGGACTAGCGGAACCTACGAGCAGTACTTC.

J is TRBJ2-2 and V is TRBV11-2; D tentatively reads TRBD1 or TRBD2 (5 bases each). V shed 3 bases and J shed 5 bases, with 10 bases lying between them. Looked up from germline, CDR1 is SGHAT and CDR2 is FQNNGV. The CDR3 length is 14 residues. CDR3 loop: CASSFGGPTGELFF. The CDR3, as DNA: TGTGCCAGCAGCTTTGGGGGTCCTACCGGGGAGCTGTTTTTT. The complete variable domain, with remaining parts taken from reference TRBV11-2 and TRBJ2-2, reads EAGVAQSPRYKIIEKRQSVAFWCNPISGHATLYWYQQILGQGPKLLIQFQNNGVVDDSQLPKDRFSAERLKGVDSTLKIQPAKLEDSAVYLCASSFGGPTGELFFGEGSRLTVL.

The V gene is TRBV5-1, the J gene TRBJ1-3; D is undetermined. Per germline, CDR1 SGHRS and CDR2 YFSETQ. Trimming removed 1 base from V and 0 bases from J, with 8 bases in between. The CDR3 is 15 amino acids. Written as DNA, the CDR3 is TGCGCCAGCAGCTTGATTCCGGACTCTGGAAACACCATATATTTT. Protein sequence: CASSLIPDSGNTIYF.

The chain carries TRBV29-1 and TRBJ2-7; D ambiguous. Trimming removed 3 bases from V and 4 bases from J, with 13 bases in between. Per the germline V gene, CDR1 is SQVTM and CDR2 is ANQGSEA. The CDR3 is 13 amino acids. The CDR3 DNA follows: TGCAGCGTTGATACCCCGGGTAGTTACGAGCAGTACTTC. This gives the protein CSVDTPGSYEQYF.

V and J are TRBV24-1 and TRBJ2-1, with 10 bases fitting TRBD2. The CDR3 has 16 amino acids. V shed 1 base and J 4 bases; nucleotides not matched to a gene: 3. From germline, CDR1 is KGHDR and CDR2 SFDVKD. CDR3 coding DNA: TGTGCCACCAGTGATTTAGCACTAGCGGGATACAATGAGCAGTTCTTC. Protein sequence: CATSDLALAGYNEQFF.

V and J are TRBV4-1 and TRBJ1-1; D call uncertain. CDR1 MGHRA and CDR2 YSYEKL come from the germline V gene. This CDR3 is built from 13 residues. V was clipped by 0 bases and J by 0 bases, with 2 bases between them. The CDR3 sequence is CASSQELNTEAFF. CDR3 DNA: TGCGCCAGCAGCCAAGAACTGAACACTGAAGCTTTCTTT.

The chain has TRBV5-6 and TRBJ2-3; D possibly corresponds to TRBD2 (7 bases). The CDR3 length is 16 residues. V dropped 0 bases and J dropped 2 bases, with 13 bases sitting between them. Germline CDR1 SGHDT, CDR2 YYEEEE. The CDR3 DNA is TGTGCCAGCAGCTTGGCCGGGGGGCGGTACACAGATACGCAGTATTTT. Amino acid sequence: CASSLAGGRYTDTQYF.

The gene calls are TRBV28 and TRBJ2-3, with 8 bases fitting TRBD2. CDR1 and CDR2 (germline): MDHEN, SYDVKM. Trimming took 8 bases from V and 6 from J; bases not matched to a gene: 13. CDR3 length: 15 amino acids. DNA of the CDR3: TGTGCCAGCGTCTCATCGGGAGGGCCCGGGGATACGCAGTATTTT. This sequence encodes CASVSSGGPGDTQYF. Using reference TRBV28 and TRBJ2-3 for the parts outside the CDR3, the full variable domain is DVKVTQSSRYLVKRTGEKVFLECVQDMDHENMFWYRQDPGLGLRLIYFSYDVKMKEKGDIPEGYSVSREKKERFSLILESASTNQTSMYLCASVSSGGPGDTQYFGPGTRLTVL.

The rearrangement links TRBV3-1 (or the pseudogene TRBV3-2) to TRBJ1-2; the D is unclear. Germline V gene sequence: CDR1 LGHDT, CDR2 YNNKEL (reference sequence). Trimming stripped 1 base from V and 4 bases from J, with 16 bases between. CDR3 length: 16 amino acids. The CDR3 protein is CASSQGASTWGYGYTF. The CDR3 nucleotides read TGTGCCAGCAGCCAAGGGGCTTCCACGTGGGGCTATGGCTACACCTTC.

V usage is TRBV5-1 and J usage is TRBJ2-1; TRBD1 matches at 11 bases. Unmatched junction bases numbered 3, after V lost 4 bases and J lost 6 bases. Germline CDR1 reads SGHRS; CDR2 reads YFSETQ. The CDR3 consists of 14 residues. The CDR3 coding sequence is TGCGCCAGCAGCACGGGACAGGGGGTCAATGAGCAGTTCTTC. Translation gives CASSTGQGVNEQFF.

This chain uses TRBV27 with TRBJ1-1, with D unclear. This CDR3 spans 13 amino acids. The V end lost 3 bases, the J end lost 0 bases, and 5 bases lay between the germline ends. Germline loops: CDR1 MNHEY, CDR2 SMNVEV (reference sequence). As DNA, the CDR3 is TGTGCCAGCAGTTTTAGTATGAACACTGAAGCTTTCTTT. This codes for CASSFSMNTEAFF.

This clone has more than one count but fewer than ten. V is TRBV6-5 and J is TRBJ1-6; D is uncertain. The germline V gene has CDR1 MNHEY and CDR2 SVGAGI. Trimming cost V 8 bases and J 9 bases, with 11 bases left between them. This CDR3 spans 12 amino acids. The chain's CDR3 is CASGSGFSPLHF. The CDR3 DNA reads as TGTGCCAGCGGTTCGGGTTTTTCACCCCTCCACTTT.

This clone was detected many times. The DNA of the CDR3 is TGTGCCTGGAGTGTAGGAGGGGGCAACAATTTCAGGCCCCTCCACTTT. This encodes CAWSVGGGNNFRPLHF. The chain combines TRBV30 with TRBJ1-6, with TRBD1 identical over 7 bases. Looked up from germline, CDR1 is GTSNPN and CDR2 is SVGIG (reference sequence). Unmatched junction bases numbered 15, after V lost 0 bases and J lost 13 bases. The CDR3 extends over 16 amino acids.

The chain uses TRBV27 and TRBJ2-1; perhaps TRBD2 as D (6 bases). V lost 0 bases and J 2 bases, leaving 17 bases between the germline ends. There are 18 residues in the CDR3. Germline CDR1 and CDR2: MNHEY and SMNVEV (reference sequence). The CDR3 DNA sequence: TGTGCCAGCAGTTTATCGATACATGGAAGCGGGCCCTACAATGAGCAGTTCTTC. As protein: CASSLSIHGSGPYNEQFF.

The gene calls are TRBV25-1 and TRBJ2-3, with 8 positions matching TRBD1. The CDR3 covers 15 residues. V was clipped by 3 bases and J by 0 bases; unmatched bases: 2. Germline V gene lookup returns CDR1 MGHDK and CDR2 SYGVNS. CDR3 sequence: CASSDTGGSTDTQYF. The CDR3 DNA sequence: TGTGCCAGCAGTGATACAGGGGGAAGCACAGATACGCAGTATTTT.